Here is one TCR beta chain with its context. The specificity of this receptor is unknown. Base quality data are lacking; no much larger clone is found one base away. TCRbeta CDR3 regions were amplified from genomic DNA by means of the immunoSEQ Assay, a bias-controlled multiplex PCR. The study's own analysis went as follows. The number of nucleated cells in each sample was estimated from the amplification of reference gene primers within the assay. To quantify the absolute abundance of each unique TCRbeta CDR3 rearrangement, sequence reads were collapsed and filtered. For each sample, productive Simpson clonality was calculated as the square root of Simpson's diversity index across productive rearrangements. Held by TCRdb, this immuneACCESS table contains in-frame sequences only and omits some clones. Under half of the omission traces to an unresolved V gene where checked; the cause of the rest is unknown. V and J calls and clone size are those listed in that table; D and trimming were worked out from the DNA. In all, the sample holds more than 400,000 clones, and roughly 87% of those were seen once. The top ten clones comprise approximately 0.7% of the sample.

These data originate in a study of blood T cell repertoires in COVID-19 (dated by TCRdb to 2018 to 2020). For context, the study as a whole: Collaborator samples came from the United States, Italy and Spain and covered acute and convalescent phases of COVID-19. Deeply sampled blood TCRbeta repertoires from subjects exposed to, actively infected with, or recovered from COVID-19 were included in the dataset. The samples were drawn from two sources: the first 160 participants of the ongoing ImmuneRACE study, and 1,000 to 1,500 subjects contributed by 6 global collaborators. A de-identified subject ID, COVID-19 status, age in years and sex were almost always included in the sample metadata. The repertoires were released in a freely available public database meant as a resource for research on the immune response to SARS-CoV-2. Where available, HLA class I and class II types were taken from metadata supplied by the sample provider and were not determined by assay-based typing. The material from the prospective study consisted of cDNA or gDNA derived from T cells, B-cell-depleted T cells, or PBMCs.

Study-wide findings and limitations: How much clinical and demographic metadata was included differed by source and by participant, and the metadata was provided uncurated.

Enrolling through a virtual design, the prospective study's participants ranged in age from roughly 18 to 89 years and lived across roughly 24 United States geographic areas. In the prospective study, participants were assigned to cohorts based on the clinical history participants reported in a screening survey and a study questionnaire. Recovered participants in ImmuneRACE Cohort 3 were defined as having two consecutive negative NP/OP PCR tests, clearance from a healthcare professional, or resolution of symptoms. In the prospective study, mobile phlebotomists collected whole blood, serum and a nasopharyngeal or oropharyngeal swab from each participant. Prospective study participants could optionally give additional blood draws and questionnaires over an approximately two-month period. Before DNA extraction, blood samples from the prospective study were shipped at room temperature or frozen. Source material: PBMCs or T cells enriched from blood (not recorded which). This clonotype was obtained from a woman aged 18 to 35 who had recovered from COVID-19.

The DNA sequence follows: TGTGCCAGCAGTCCCACACGACAGGGGCCCTTTCAAAGGCAGTACTTC. Translated, it gives CASSPTRQGPFQRQYF. Here the chain combines TRBV6-6 and TRBJ2-7; TRBD1 fits 8 bases in the junction. The CDR3, cysteine through phenylalanine, is 16 amino acids long. The only DNA kept is the CDR3, 48 bases in frame from the first base. The germline V gene (reference sequence) provides CDR1 MNHNY and CDR2 SVGAGI. The V end gives up 5 bases and the J end 9 bases, leaving 18 bases in the junction not matched to a gene.